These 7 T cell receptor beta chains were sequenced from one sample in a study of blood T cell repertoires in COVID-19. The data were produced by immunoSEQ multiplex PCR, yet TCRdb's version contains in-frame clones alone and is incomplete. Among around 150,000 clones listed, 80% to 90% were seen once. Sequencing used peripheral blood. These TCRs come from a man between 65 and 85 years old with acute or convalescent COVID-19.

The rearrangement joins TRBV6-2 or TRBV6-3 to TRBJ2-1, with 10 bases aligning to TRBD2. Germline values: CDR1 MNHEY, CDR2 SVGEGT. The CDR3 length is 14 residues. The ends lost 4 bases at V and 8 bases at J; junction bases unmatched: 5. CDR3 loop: CASSLGTSVDEQFF. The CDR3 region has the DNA TGTGCCAGCAGTTTGGGGACTAGCGTCGATGAGCAGTTCTTC.

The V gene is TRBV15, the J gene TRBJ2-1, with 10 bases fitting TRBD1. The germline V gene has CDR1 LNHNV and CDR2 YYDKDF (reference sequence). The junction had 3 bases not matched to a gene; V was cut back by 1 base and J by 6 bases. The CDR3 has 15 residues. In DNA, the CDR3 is TGTGCCACCAGCAGAGTCGGGACAGGGGTCAATGAGCAGTTCTTC. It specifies CATSRVGTGVNEQFF.

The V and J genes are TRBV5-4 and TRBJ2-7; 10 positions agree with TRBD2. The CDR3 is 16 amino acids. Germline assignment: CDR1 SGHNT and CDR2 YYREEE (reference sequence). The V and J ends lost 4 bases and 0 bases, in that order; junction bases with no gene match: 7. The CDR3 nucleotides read TGTGCCAGCAGCAAGAATCTAGCGGGAGTCTCCTACGAGCAGTACTTC. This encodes CASSKNLAGVSYEQYF.

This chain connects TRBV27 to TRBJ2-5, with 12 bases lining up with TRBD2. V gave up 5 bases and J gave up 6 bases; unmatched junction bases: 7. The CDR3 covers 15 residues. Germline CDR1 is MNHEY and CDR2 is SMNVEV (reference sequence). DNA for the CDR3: TGTGCCAGCAGTACACTAGCGGGAGGAAGGCAGACCCAGTACTTC. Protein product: CASSTLAGGRQTQYF.

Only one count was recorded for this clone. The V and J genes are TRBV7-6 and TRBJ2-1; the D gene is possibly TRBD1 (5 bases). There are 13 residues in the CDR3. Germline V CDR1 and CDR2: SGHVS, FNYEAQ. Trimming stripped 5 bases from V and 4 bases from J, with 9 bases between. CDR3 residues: CASSPRQYNEQFF. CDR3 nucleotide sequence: TGTGCCAGCAGCCCTAGACAGTACAATGAGCAGTTCTTC. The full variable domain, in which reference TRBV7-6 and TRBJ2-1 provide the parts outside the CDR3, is GAGVSQSPRYKVTKRGQDVALRCDPISGHVSLYWYRQALGQGPEFLTYFNYEAQQDKSGLPNDRFSAERPEGSISTLTIQRTEQRDSAMYRCASSPRQYNEQFFGPGTRLTVL.

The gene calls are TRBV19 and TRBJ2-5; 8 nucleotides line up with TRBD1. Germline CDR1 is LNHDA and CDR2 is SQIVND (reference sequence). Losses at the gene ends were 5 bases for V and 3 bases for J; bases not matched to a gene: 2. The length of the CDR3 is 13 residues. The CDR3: CASSVDREETQYF. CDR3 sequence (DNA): TGTGCCAGTAGTGTGGACAGGGAAGAGACCCAGTACTTC.

The CDR3 region has the DNA TGCGCCAGCAGCTTGTGGGGCGGGAGGGGCGCTGCCGTAGGTGAGCAGTTCTTC. Protein product: CASSLWGGRGAAVGEQFF. The rearrangement joins TRBV5-1 to TRBJ2-1, with 9 bases that match TRBD2. The CDR3 length is 18 residues. CDR1 is SGHRS, CDR2 YFSETQ, per germline. With 1 base clipped from V and 9 bases from J, the junction kept 17 bases outside the gene matches.